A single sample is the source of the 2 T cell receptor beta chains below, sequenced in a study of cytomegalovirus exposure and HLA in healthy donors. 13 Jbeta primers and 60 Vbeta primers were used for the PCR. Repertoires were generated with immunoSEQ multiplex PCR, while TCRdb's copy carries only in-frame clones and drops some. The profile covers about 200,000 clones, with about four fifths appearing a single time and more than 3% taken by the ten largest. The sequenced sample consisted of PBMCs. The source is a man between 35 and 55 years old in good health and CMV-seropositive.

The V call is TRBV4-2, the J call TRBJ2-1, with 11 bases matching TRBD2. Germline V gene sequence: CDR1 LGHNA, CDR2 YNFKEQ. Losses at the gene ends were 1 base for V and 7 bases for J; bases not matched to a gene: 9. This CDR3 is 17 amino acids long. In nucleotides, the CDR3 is TGTGCCAGCAGCCAAGTGTTAGCGGGAGGGCATGGTAATGAGCAGTTCTTC. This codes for CASSQVLAGGHGNEQFF.

The CDR3, as DNA: TGTGCCAGCAGCTTAGTGGTCAGCCAAGAGACCCAGTACTTC. Protein product: CASSLVVSQETQYF. V is TRBV13 and J is TRBJ2-5; D is undetermined. V gave up 1 base and J gave up 1 base, with 7 bases separating them. The CDR3 has 14 residues. Germline V gene sequence: CDR1 PRHDT, CDR2 FYEKMQ (reference sequence).